The sequence of this TCR beta chain was determined in a study of T cell repertoires in cytomegalovirus infection. Background on the study: The public TCR beta signatures pointed to both CMV infection and matching HLA type.

J lost 5 bases, V lost 2 bases, and 3 bases had no gene match. This CDR3 has 13 residues. Per germline, CDR1 SGDLS and CDR2 YYNGEE. TCRdb used MiXCR to reprocess the reads, holding one entry per CDR3 protein. The sample lists approximately 500,000 distinct CDR3 sequences, 11% occurring once. Material: PBMCs. The receptor's source is a human donor in good health (CMV status not recorded). Some clones in this sample may be carry-over from other donors' samples. The gene calls are TRBV9 and TRBJ2-5; TRBD1 agrees at 7 bases. The chain's CDR3 is CASSVTGTETQYF. The CDR3 DNA reads TGTGCCAGCAGCGTGACAGGGACGGAGACCCAGTACTTC.